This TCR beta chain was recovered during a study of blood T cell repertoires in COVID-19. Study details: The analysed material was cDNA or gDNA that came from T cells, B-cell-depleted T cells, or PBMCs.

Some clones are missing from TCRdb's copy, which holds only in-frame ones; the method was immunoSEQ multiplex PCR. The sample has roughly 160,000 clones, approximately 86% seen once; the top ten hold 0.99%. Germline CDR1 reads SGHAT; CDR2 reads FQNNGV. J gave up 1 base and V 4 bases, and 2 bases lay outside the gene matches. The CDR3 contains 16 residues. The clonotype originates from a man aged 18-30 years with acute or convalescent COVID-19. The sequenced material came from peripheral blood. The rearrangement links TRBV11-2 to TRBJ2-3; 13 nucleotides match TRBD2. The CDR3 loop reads CASSWGTSGGTDTQYF. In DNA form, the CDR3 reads TGTGCCAGCAGCTGGGGGACTAGCGGGGGCACAGATACGCAGTATTTT.